A single sample gave rise to the 23 T cell receptor beta chains below, sequenced in a study of cytomegalovirus exposure and HLA in healthy donors. Primers for the PCR totalled 60 Vbeta and 13 Jbeta. Produced via immunoSEQ multiplex PCR; TCRdb's table is partial and in-frame only. This table holds about 150,000 clones, 80% to 85% found once. Sequenced material: PBMCs. These receptors were collected from a boy aged 2 to 10 in good health and CMV-seronegative.

The chain recombines TRBV2 with TRBJ2-7; D gene uncertain. Germline V gene lookup returns CDR1 SNHLY and CDR2 FYNNEI. V was trimmed by 7 bases and J by 0 bases, leaving 4 bases between them. The CDR3 runs to 11 residues. The CDR3 coding sequence is TGTGCCAGCACGTCCTCCTACGAGCAGTACTTC. Translation gives CASTSSYEQYF.

The chain recombines TRBV27 with TRBJ2-7; 10 positions match TRBD1. Per the germline V gene, CDR1 is MNHEY and CDR2 is SMNVEV (reference sequence). V was pared by 4 bases and J by 4 bases, with 4 bases of the junction left unmatched. The CDR3 spans 14 residues. The CDR3 DNA is TGTGCCAGCAGTTGGGGACAGGGGATGTACGAGCAGTACTTC. Translated, it gives CASSWGQGMYEQYF.

The CDR3 sequence: CASTPVRPDTQYF. CDR3 DNA: TGTGCCAGCACCCCGGTCCGTCCGGATACGCAGTATTTT. V and J are TRBV9 and TRBJ2-3; D unresolved. Trimming left V 6 bases short and J 6 bases short, with 14 bases between. The CDR3 has 13 residues. Looked up from germline, CDR1 is SGDLS and CDR2 is YYNGEE.

The genes are TRBV28 and TRBJ2-2, with D possibly matching TRBD2 (6 bases). CDR1 is MDHEN and CDR2 is SYDVKM in the germline V gene. CDR3 length equals 16 residues. The ends were cut back, 3 bases at V and 8 bases at J, with 19 bases in the middle. The CDR3 nucleotides are TGTGCCAGCAGTTTTCGGGGGACCCGGATAAAGGGGGAGCTGTTTTTT. Encoded protein: CASSFRGTRIKGELFF.

The V and J genes are TRBV5-5 and TRBJ1-6; D is uncertain. Trimming removed 0 bases from V and 9 bases from J, with 10 bases in between. The V gene's germline CDR1 is SGHKS and CDR2 YYEKEE (reference sequence). The CDR3 is 14 residues long. The DNA of the CDR3 is TGTGCCAGCAGCTTGGGTTCGGGGAGTTCACCCCTCCACTTT. This encodes CASSLGSGSSPLHF. The entire variable domain, with the rest obtained from reference TRBV5-5 and TRBJ1-6, is as follows: DAGVTQSPTHLIKTRGQQVTLRCSPISGHKSVSWYQQVLGQGPQFIFQYYEKEERGRGNFPDRFSARQFPNYSSELNVNALLLGDSALYLCASSLGSGSSPLHFGNGTRLTVT.

This sequence joins TRBV28 and TRBJ1-2; D ambiguous. The V end was cut by 2 bases, the J end by 10 bases, with 14 bases between. Germline CDR1 MDHEN, CDR2 SYDVKM. This CDR3 is built from 13 residues. The CDR3 region has the DNA TGTGCCAGCAGTTTAGGATACTCAGGAACCTACACCTTC. Protein product: CASSLGYSGTYTF.

The table lists this clone with a few counts. This sequence joins TRBV4-3 and TRBJ1-1, with D unresolved. Germline V gene data show CDR1 as LGHNA and CDR2 as YSLEER. The CDR3 is 14 residues long. The V gene lost 6 bases and the J gene lost 0 bases, with 11 bases spanning the gap. The CDR3 loop is CASRGVLLNTEAFF. DNA for the CDR3: TGCGCCAGCAGAGGAGTCCTTTTGAACACTGAAGCTTTCTTT.

The chain couples TRBV2 to TRBJ1-6; 7 bases are shared with TRBD1. V lost 4 bases to trimming and J lost 7 bases; unmatched junction nucleotides: 4. CDR1 is SNHLY and CDR2 is FYNNEI in the germline V gene. The CDR3 runs 14 residues. The CDR3 nucleotides are TGTGCCAGCAGTGGGGACAGACAGAATTCACCCCTCCACTTT. Translated: CASSGDRQNSPLHF.

The chain joins TRBV9 to TRBJ1-4, with 7 positions matching TRBD1. The trim removed 1 base at V and 4 bases at J, leaving 10 bases unmatched. This CDR3 has 17 amino acids. Germline assignment: CDR1 SGDLS and CDR2 YYNGEE. The CDR3 loop is CASSVSRTGAGNEKLFF. CDR3 coding DNA: TGTGCCAGCAGCGTATCACGTACAGGGGCGGGTAATGAAAAACTGTTTTTT.

CDR3 nucleotides: TGTGCCAGCAGTTACCATCGGACAGTGAACACTGAAGCTTTCTTT. Amino acids: CASSYHRTVNTEAFF. V usage is TRBV6-5 and J usage is TRBJ1-1; a weak D match, TRBD1 (6 bases). Germline V lookup: CDR1 MNHEY, CDR2 SVGAGI. V shed 2 bases and J shed 0 bases, with 10 bases lying between them. This CDR3 has 15 residues.

This clone was counted a single time. The genes are TRBV5-6 and TRBJ2-5; 7 bases map to TRBD2. V lost 5 bases, J lost 2 bases, and 9 bases stayed unmatched. CDR3 size: 15 residues. Germline lookup yields CDR1 SGHDT and CDR2 YYEEEE. The chain's CDR3 is CASSPTGGWQETQYF. CDR3 DNA: TGTGCCAGCAGTCCAACGGGAGGTTGGCAAGAGACCCAGTACTTC.

This sequence joins TRBV5-4 and TRBJ1-3; unclear D gene. Trimming took off 0 bases at V and 4 bases at J, with 5 bases between the two ends. Germline loops: CDR1 SGHNT, CDR2 YYREEE (reference sequence). This CDR3 contains 13 residues. The CDR3 DNA sequence: TGTGCCAGCAGCTTGGACCGGGGAAACACCATATATTTT. It is translated as CASSLDRGNTIYF. The whole variable domain, remainder taken from reference TRBV5-4 and TRBJ1-3, is ETGVTQSPTHLIKTRGQQVTLRCSSQSGHNTVSWYQQALGQGPQFIFQYYREEENGRGNFPPRFSGLQFPNYSSELNVNALELDDSALYLCASSLDRGNTIYFGEGSWLTVV.

This chain uses TRBV4-1 with TRBJ2-7, with 7 bases matching TRBD2. CDR3 size: 16 residues. Germline V gene sequence: CDR1 MGHRA, CDR2 YSYEKL. V lost 4 bases to trimming and J lost 3 bases; unmatched junction nucleotides: 12. The CDR3 coding sequence is TGCGCCAGCAGCCCGGGTCTACGGCGGGAGATCTACGAGCAGTACTTC. Translated: CASSPGLRREIYEQYF.

This chain links TRBV9 with TRBJ2-2; D remains unclear. Germline CDR1 reads SGDLS; CDR2 reads YYNGEE. Deletions cut 7 bases from V and 0 bases from J, with 10 bases between. The CDR3 spans 14 residues. CDR3 sequence (DNA): TGTGCCAGCGGCGGCAGAACGAACACCGGGGAGCTGTTTTTT. Protein product: CASGGRTNTGELFF.

This clone was detected only once. The CDR3 DNA reads as TGTGCCACCGCGTTCTCCCAGGGATTTGGCTACACCTTC. Amino acids: CATAFSQGFGYTF. This rearrangement joins TRBV19 to TRBJ1-2, with D perhaps TRBD1 (5 bases). The CDR3 totals 13 residues. V lost 10 bases, J lost 7 bases, and 19 bases lay in between. Germline loops: CDR1 LNHDA, CDR2 SQIVND (reference sequence).

This clone was counted a single time. The genes are TRBV5-4 and TRBJ2-6, with 10 bases lining up with TRBD1. The V segment lost 0 bases and the J segment 1 base; nucleotides outside the gene matches: 4. The CDR3 length is 18 residues. The germline gives CDR1 SGHNT, CDR2 YYREEE (reference sequence). CDR3 residues: CASSLVGTGVSGANVLTF. CDR3 sequence (DNA): TGTGCCAGCAGCTTGGTTGGGACAGGGGTTTCTGGGGCCAACGTCCTGACTTTC. Supplemented by reference TRBV5-4 and TRBJ2-6, the full variable domain reads ETGVTQSPTHLIKTRGQQVTLRCSSQSGHNTVSWYQQALGQGPQFIFQYYREEENGRGNFPPRFSGLQFPNYSSELNVNALELDDSALYLCASSLVGTGVSGANVLTFGAGSRLTVL.

The V call is TRBV30, the J call TRBJ2-7; D remains unclear. CDR1 is GTSNPN and CDR2 is SVGIG in the germline V gene (reference sequence). With 3 bases removed from V and 4 bases from J, the gap between germline ends came to 13 bases. The CDR3 sequence is 13 residues long. The CDR3 region has the DNA TGTGCCTGGAGCAGTGGGCGAAGATACGAGCAGTACTTC. This sequence encodes CAWSSGRRYEQYF.

Details on this clone: Distinct nucleotide sequences in the sample also encode this CDR3. The chain joins TRBV5-1 to TRBJ1-2; the match to TRBD1 covers 7 bases. The CDR3 has 15 residues. The junction had 5 bases not matched to a gene; V was cut back by 0 bases and J by 3 bases. The germline V gene encodes CDR1 SGHRS and CDR2 YFSETQ. The CDR3 DNA reads TGCGCCAGCAGCTTGGCGACAGGGTCCGACTATGGCTACACCTTC. The encoded protein is CASSLATGSDYGYTF.

The rearrangement uses TRBV7-8 and TRBJ2-7; D is possibly TRBD2 (6 bases). The V gene's germline CDR1 is SGHVS and CDR2 FQNEAQ. V lost 5 bases, J lost 4 bases, and 12 bases lay in between. The CDR3 spans 13 residues. CDR3 coding DNA: TGTGCCAGCAGCCCGGGGGTCGGGTACGAGCAGTACTTC. Its translation is CASSPGVGYEQYF.

The J gene is TRBJ2-3, the V gene TRBV10-3, with 9 bases matching TRBD2. Trimming removed 5 bases from V and 2 bases from J; junction bases left unmatched: 8. Germline CDR1 reads ENHRY; CDR2 reads SYGVKD. CDR3 length equals 16 residues. The DNA for the CDR3 is TGTGCCATCAGTCTCACCGGACTAGCGTACACAGATACGCAGTATTTT. This sequence encodes CAISLTGLAYTDTQYF.

V and J are TRBV5-1 and TRBJ1-2, with D unclear. V was clipped by 4 bases and J by 7 bases, with 14 bases between them. Looked up from germline, CDR1 is SGHRS and CDR2 is YFSETQ. The CDR3 extends over 13 amino acids. The CDR3 here is CASSPLPTGGYTF. The CDR3 DNA is TGCGCCAGCAGCCCACTCCCAACGGGTGGCTACACCTTC.

This clone has just a few counts. This sequence joins TRBV2 and TRBJ1-1; weak D call: TRBD1 (6 bases). Per germline, CDR1 SNHLY and CDR2 FYNNEI. The CDR3 extends over 14 amino acids. Trimming cost V 4 bases and J 2 bases, with 11 bases left between them. This CDR3 reads CASSGQGFNTEAFF. The CDR3 DNA reads as TGTGCCAGCAGTGGTCAGGGGTTCAACACTGAAGCTTTCTTT.

This chain uses TRBV6-7 with TRBJ1-4; D is unclear. TRBV6-7 is an ORF; its function is uncertain. Deletions cut 6 bases from V and 7 bases from J, with 18 bases between. The CDR3 is 15 amino acids. CDR3 region: CASRTEATRGEKLFF. CDR3 bases: TGTGCCAGCAGGACGGAGGCGACTAGAGGTGAAAAACTGTTTTTT.